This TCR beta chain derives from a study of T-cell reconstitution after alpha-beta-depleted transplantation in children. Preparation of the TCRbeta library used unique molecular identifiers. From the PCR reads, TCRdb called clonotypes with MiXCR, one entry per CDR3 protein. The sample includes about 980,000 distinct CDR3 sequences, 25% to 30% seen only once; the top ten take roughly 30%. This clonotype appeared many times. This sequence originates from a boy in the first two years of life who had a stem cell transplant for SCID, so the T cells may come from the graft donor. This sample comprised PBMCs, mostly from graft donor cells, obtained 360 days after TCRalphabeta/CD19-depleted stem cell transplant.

The CDR3 spells CASSYSGANVLTF. The CDR3 nucleotides read TGTGCCAGCAGTTACTCTGGGGCCAACGTCCTGACTTTC. The genes are TRBV6-2 or TRBV6-3 and TRBJ2-6; D not certain. Germline V gives CDR1 MNHEY, CDR2 SVGEGT. The CDR3 runs to 13 residues. V lost 0 bases and J lost 3, with 0 bases in between.